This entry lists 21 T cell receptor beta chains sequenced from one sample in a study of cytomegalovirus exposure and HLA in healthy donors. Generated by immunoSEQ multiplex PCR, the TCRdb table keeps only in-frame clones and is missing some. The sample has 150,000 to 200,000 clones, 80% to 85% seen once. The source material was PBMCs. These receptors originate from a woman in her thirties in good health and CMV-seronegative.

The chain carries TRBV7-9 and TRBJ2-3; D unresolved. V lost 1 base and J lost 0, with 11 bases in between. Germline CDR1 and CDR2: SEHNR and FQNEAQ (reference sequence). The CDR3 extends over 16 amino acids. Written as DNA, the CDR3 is TGTGCCAGCAGCTTAGTCTTGCGGCTAAGCACAGATACGCAGTATTTT. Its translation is CASSLVLRLSTDTQYF.

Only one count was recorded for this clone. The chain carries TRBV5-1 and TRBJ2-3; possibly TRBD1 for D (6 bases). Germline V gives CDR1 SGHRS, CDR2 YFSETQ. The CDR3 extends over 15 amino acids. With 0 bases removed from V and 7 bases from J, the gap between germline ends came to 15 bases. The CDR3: CASSLEGTPINTQYF. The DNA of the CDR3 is TGCGCCAGCAGCTTGGAGGGGACACCCATAAATACGCAGTATTTT. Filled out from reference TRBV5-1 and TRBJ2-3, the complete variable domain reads KAGVTQTPRYLIKTRGQQVTLSCSPISGHRSVSWYQQTPGQGLQFLFEYFSETQRNKGNFPGRFSGRQFSNSRSEMNVSTLELGDSALYLCASSLEGTPINTQYFGPGTRLTVL.

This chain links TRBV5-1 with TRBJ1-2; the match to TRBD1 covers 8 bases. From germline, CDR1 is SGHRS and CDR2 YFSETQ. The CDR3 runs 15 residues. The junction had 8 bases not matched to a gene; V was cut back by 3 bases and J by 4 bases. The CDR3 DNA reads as TGCGCCAGCAGCTCTACCGGGACAGGATCCTATGGCTACACCTTC. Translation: CASSSTGTGSYGYTF.

The chain's CDR3 is CASSGLAAYYNEQFF. The CDR3 bases are TGCGCCAGCAGCGGCCTAGCGGCCTATTACAATGAGCAGTTCTTC. J is TRBJ2-1 and V is TRBV5-1; TRBD2 agrees at 7 bases. The germline V gene has CDR1 SGHRS and CDR2 YFSETQ. V lost 4 bases to trimming and J lost 4 bases; unmatched junction nucleotides: 8. The CDR3 contains 15 residues.

In DNA, the CDR3 is TGCGCCAGCAGTGACCCCGGGGGGGTTGAAGCTTTCTTT. Residues: CASSDPGGVEAFF. V gene TRBV10-1 combines with J gene TRBJ1-1, with D perhaps TRBD1 (5 bases). Germline V gene sequence: CDR1 WNHNN, CDR2 SYGVQD (reference sequence). The CDR3 is made up of 13 amino acids. V was clipped by 3 bases and J by 7 bases, with 12 bases between them.

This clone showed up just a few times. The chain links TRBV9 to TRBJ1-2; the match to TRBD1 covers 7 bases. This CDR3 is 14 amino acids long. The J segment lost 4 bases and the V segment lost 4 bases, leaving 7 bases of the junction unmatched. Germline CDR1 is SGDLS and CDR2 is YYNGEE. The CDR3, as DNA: TGTGCCAGCAGCAACAGACAGGGCACCTATGGCTACACCTTC. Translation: CASSNRQGTYGYTF. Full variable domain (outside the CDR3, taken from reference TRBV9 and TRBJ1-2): DSGVTQTPKHLITATGQRVTLRCSPRSGDLSVYWYQQSLDQGLQFLIQYYNGEERAKGNILERFSAQQFPDLHSELNLSSLELGDSALYFCASSNRQGTYGYTFGSGTRLTVV.

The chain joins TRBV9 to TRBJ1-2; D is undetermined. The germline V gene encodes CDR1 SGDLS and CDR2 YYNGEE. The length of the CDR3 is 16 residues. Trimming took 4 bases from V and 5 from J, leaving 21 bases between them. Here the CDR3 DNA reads TGTGCCAGCAGCATCTTTACCGGGAAGCAGGTATATGGCTACACCTTC. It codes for CASSIFTGKQVYGYTF.

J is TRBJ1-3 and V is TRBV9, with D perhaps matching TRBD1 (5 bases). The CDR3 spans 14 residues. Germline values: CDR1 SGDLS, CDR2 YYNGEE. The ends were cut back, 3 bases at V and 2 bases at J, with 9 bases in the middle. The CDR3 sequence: CASSAQGTGNTIYF. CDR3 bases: TGTGCCAGCAGCGCCCAGGGAACTGGAAACACCATATATTTT. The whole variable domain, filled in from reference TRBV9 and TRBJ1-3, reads DSGVTQTPKHLITATGQRVTLRCSPRSGDLSVYWYQQSLDQGLQFLIQYYNGEERAKGNILERFSAQQFPDLHSELNLSSLELGDSALYFCASSAQGTGNTIYFGEGSWLTVV.

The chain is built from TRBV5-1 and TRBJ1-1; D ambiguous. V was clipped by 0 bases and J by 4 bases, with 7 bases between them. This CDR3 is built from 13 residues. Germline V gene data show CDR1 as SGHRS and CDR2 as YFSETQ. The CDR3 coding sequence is TGCGCCAGCAGCTTGGGAGGCGCCACTGAAGCTTTCTTT. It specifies CASSLGGATEAFF.

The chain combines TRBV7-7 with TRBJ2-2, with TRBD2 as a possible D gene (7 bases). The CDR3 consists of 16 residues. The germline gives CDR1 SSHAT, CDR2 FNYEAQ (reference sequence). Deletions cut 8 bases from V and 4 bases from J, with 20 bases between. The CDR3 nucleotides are TGTGCCAGCGGGAGGACGGGGGGCTTGGGCACCGGGGAGCTGTTTTTT. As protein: CASGRTGGLGTGELFF.

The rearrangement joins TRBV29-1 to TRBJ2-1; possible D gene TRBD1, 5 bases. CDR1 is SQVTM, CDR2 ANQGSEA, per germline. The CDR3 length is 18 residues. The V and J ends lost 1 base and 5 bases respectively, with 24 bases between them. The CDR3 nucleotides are TGCAGCGTTGAAGGCGGCCAGGGCCTGGCCCGCATAAACAATGAGCAGTTCTTC. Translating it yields CSVEGGQGLARINNEQFF.

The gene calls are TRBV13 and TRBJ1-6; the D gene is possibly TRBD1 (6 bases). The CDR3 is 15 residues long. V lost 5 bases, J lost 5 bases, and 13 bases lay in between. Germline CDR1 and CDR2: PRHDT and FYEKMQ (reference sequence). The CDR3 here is CASSPGGANNSPLHF. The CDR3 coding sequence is TGTGCCAGCAGCCCGGGGGGGGCTAATAATTCACCCCTCCACTTT.

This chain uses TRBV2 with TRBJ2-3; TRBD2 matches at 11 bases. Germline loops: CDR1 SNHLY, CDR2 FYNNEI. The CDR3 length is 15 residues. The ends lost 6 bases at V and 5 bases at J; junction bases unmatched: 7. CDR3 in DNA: TGTGCCAGCAGGACACTAGCGGGGGTCGTAGATACGCAGTATTTT. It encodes CASRTLAGVVDTQYF.

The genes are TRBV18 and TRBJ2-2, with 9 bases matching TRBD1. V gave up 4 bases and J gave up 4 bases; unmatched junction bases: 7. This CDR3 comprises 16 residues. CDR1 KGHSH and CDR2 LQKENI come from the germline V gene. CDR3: CASSRGTGTFTGELFF. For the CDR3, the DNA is TGTGCCAGCTCACGGGGGACAGGGACTTTCACCGGGGAGCTGTTTTTT.

The CDR3 region is CASSFRGGRSPDTQYF. CDR3 sequence (DNA): TGCGCCAGCAGCTTCCGGGGGGGCCGGAGTCCAGATACGCAGTATTTT. V usage is TRBV5-1 and J usage is TRBJ2-3; 8 positions agree with TRBD2. CDR1 is SGHRS and CDR2 is YFSETQ in the germline V gene. V gave up 2 bases and J gave up 4 bases; unmatched junction bases: 9. This CDR3 comprises 16 residues.

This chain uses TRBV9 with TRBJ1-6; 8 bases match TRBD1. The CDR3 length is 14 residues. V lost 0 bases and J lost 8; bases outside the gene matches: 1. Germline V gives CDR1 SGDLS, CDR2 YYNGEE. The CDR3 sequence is CASSVAQGDSPLHF. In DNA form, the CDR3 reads TGTGCCAGCAGCGTAGCACAGGGGGATTCACCCCTCCACTTT. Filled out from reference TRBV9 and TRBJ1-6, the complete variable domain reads DSGVTQTPKHLITATGQRVTLRCSPRSGDLSVYWYQQSLDQGLQFLIQYYNGEERAKGNILERFSAQQFPDLHSELNLSSLELGDSALYFCASSVAQGDSPLHFGNGTRLTVT.

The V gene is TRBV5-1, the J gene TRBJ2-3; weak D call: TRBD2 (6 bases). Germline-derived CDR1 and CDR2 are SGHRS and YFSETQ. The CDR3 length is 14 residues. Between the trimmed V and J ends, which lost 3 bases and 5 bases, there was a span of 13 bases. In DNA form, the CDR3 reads TGCGCCAGCAGCTCCGAGATCGGGGGAGATACGCAGTATTTT. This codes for CASSSEIGGDTQYF.

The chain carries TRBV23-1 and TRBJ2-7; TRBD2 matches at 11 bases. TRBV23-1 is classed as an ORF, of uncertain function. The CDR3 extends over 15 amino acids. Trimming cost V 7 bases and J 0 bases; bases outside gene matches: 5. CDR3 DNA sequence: TGCGCCAGCAAGACTAGCGGGGAACCCTCCTACGAGCAGTACTTC. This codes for CASKTSGEPSYEQYF.

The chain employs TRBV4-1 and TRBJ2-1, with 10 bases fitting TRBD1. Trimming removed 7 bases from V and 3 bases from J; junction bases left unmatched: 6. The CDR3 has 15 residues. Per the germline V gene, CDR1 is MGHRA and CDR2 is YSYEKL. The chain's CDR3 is CASTLGQGVYNEQFF. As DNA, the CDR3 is TGCGCCAGCACCTTAGGACAGGGGGTCTACAATGAGCAGTTCTTC.

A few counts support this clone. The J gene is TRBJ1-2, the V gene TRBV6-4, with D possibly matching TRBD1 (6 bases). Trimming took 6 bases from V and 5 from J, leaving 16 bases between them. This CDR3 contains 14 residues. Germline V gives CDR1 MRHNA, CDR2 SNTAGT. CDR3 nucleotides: TGTGCCAGCAGCCCTGGGACACCTCCATATGGCTACACCTTC. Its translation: CASSPGTPPYGYTF.

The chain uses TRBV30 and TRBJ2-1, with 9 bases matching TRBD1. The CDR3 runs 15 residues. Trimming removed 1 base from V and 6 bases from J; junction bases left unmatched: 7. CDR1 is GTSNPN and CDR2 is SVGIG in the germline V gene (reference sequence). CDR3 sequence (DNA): TGTGCCTGGAGTGCCCTGACAGGGGGTTCCAATGAGCAGTTCTTC. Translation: CAWSALTGGSNEQFF.